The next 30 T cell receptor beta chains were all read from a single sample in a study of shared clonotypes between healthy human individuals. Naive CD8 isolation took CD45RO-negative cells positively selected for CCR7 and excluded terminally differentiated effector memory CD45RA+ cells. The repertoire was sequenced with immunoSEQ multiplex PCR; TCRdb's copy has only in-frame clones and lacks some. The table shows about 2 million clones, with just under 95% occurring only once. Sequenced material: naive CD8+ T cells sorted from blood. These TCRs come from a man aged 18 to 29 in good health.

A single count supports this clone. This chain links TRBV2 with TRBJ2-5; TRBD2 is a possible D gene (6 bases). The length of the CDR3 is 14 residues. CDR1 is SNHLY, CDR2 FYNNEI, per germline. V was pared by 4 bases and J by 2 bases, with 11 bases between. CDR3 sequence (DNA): TGTGCCAGCAGTGGACTAGGGTCTCAAGAGACCCAGTACTTC. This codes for CASSGLGSQETQYF.

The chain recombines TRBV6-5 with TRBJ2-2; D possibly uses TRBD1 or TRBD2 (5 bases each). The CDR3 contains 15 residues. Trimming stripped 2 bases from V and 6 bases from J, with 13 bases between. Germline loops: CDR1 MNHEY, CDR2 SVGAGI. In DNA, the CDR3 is TGTGCCAGCAGTTACACTGGGGGTACGCCCGGGGAGCTGTTTTTT. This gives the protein CASSYTGGTPGELFF.

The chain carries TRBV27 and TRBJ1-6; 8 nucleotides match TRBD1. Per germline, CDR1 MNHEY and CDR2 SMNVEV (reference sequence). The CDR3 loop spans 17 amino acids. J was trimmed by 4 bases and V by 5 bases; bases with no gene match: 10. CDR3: CASSPQGALGYNSPLHF. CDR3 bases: TGTGCCAGCAGTCCCCAGGGGGCGCTCGGGTATAATTCACCCCTCCACTTT.

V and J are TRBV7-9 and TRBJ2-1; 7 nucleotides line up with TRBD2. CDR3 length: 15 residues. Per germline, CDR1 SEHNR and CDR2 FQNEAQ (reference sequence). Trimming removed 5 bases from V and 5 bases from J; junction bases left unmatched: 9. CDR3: CASSPLAEVNNEQFF. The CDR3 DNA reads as TGTGCCAGCAGCCCGCTAGCGGAAGTCAACAATGAGCAGTTCTTC.

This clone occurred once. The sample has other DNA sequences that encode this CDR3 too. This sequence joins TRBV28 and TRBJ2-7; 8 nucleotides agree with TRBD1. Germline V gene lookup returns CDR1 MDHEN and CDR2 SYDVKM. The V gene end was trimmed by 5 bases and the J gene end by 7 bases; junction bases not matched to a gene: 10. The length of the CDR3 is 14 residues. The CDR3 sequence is CASSGGQGGWEQYF. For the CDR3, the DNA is TGTGCCAGCAGTGGAGGACAGGGCGGTTGGGAGCAGTACTTC.

The DNA of the CDR3 is TGTGCCAGCAGCTTAGAGATGGCTCCCGGGAGCGGGGAGCTGTTTTTT. It specifies CASSLEMAPGSGELFF. The chain recombines TRBV13 with TRBJ2-2; D is possibly TRBD2 (6 bases). V was shortened by 1 base and J by 7 bases, with 16 bases between the two germline ends. The CDR3 sequence is 16 residues long. Germline V gene sequence: CDR1 PRHDT, CDR2 FYEKMQ (reference sequence).

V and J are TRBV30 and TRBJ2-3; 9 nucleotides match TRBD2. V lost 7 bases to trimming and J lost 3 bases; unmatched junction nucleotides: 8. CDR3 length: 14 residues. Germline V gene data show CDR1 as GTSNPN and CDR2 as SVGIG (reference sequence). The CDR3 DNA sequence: TGTGCCTCATCGTTAGCGGGAGCGACAGATACGCAGTATTTT. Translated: CASSLAGATDTQYF.

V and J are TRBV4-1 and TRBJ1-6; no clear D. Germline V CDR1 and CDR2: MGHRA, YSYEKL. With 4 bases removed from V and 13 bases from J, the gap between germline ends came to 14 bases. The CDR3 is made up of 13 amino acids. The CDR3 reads CASSLLRASPLHF. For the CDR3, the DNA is TGCGCCAGCAGCCTCCTAAGAGCATCCCCCCTCCACTTT.

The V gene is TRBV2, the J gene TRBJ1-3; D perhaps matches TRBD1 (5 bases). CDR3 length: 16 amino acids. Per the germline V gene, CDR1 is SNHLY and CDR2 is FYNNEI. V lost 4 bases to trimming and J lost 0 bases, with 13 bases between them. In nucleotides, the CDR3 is TGTGCCAGCAGTGGCCTTGACAGTAGCTCTGGAAACACCATATATTTT. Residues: CASSGLDSSSGNTIYF.

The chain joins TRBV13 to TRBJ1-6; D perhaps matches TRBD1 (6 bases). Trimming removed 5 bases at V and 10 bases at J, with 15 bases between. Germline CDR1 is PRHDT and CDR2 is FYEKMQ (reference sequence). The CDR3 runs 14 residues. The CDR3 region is CASSQRGAWSPLHF. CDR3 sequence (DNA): TGTGCCAGCAGCCAGAGGGGGGCTTGGTCACCCCTCCACTTT.

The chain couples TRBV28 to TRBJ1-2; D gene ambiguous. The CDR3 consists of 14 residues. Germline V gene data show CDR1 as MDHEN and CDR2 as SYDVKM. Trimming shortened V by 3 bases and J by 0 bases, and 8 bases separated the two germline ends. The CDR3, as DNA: TGTGCCAGCAGTTTGCGGGAAGCTAACTATGGCTACACCTTC. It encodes CASSLREANYGYTF.

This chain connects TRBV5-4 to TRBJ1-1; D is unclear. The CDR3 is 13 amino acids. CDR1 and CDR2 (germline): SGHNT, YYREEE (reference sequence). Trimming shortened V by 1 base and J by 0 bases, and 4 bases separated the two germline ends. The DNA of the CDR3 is TGTGCCAGCAGCTTGTTTGTGAACACTGAAGCTTTCTTT. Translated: CASSLFVNTEAFF.

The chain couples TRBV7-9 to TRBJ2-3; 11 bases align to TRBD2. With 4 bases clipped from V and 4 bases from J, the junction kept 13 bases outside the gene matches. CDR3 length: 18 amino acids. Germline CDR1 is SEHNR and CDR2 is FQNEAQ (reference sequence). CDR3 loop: CASSSTSGSNFLADTQYF. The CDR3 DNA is TGTGCCAGCAGCTCCACTAGCGGGAGCAATTTTCTGGCAGATACGCAGTATTTT.

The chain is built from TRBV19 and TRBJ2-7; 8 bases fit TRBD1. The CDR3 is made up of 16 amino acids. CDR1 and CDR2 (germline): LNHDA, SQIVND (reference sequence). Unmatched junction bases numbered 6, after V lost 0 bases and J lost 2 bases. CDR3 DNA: TGTGCCAGTAGTATAGAGAGGACAGGGAGGACCTACGAGCAGTACTTC. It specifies CASSIERTGRTYEQYF.

Written as DNA, the CDR3 is TGTGCCAGCAGTGAGTTTCAGGGTGCTAACTATGGCTACACCTTC. Protein product: CASSEFQGANYGYTF. The chain recombines TRBV2 with TRBJ1-2, with D maybe TRBD1 (5 bases). V lost 3 bases to trimming and J lost 0 bases, with 11 bases between them. Per germline, CDR1 SNHLY and CDR2 FYNNEI. The CDR3 spans 15 residues.

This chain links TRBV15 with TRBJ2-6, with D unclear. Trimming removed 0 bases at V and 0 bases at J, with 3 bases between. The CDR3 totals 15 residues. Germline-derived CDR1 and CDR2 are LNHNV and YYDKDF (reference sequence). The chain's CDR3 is CATSREVSGANVLTF. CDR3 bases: TGTGCCACCAGCAGAGAGGTCTCTGGGGCCAACGTCCTGACTTTC.

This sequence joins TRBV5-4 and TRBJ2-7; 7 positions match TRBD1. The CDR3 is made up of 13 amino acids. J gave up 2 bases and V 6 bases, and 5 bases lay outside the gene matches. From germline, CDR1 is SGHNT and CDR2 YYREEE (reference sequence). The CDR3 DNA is TGTGCCAGCACCACCGACAGGGCCTACGAGCAGTACTTC. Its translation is CASTTDRAYEQYF.

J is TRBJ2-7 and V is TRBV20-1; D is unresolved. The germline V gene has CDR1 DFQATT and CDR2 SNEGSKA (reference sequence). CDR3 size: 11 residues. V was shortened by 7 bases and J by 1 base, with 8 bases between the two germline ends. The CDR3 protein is CSVENSYEQYF. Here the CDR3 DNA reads TGCAGTGTGGAGAATTCCTACGAGCAGTACTTC.

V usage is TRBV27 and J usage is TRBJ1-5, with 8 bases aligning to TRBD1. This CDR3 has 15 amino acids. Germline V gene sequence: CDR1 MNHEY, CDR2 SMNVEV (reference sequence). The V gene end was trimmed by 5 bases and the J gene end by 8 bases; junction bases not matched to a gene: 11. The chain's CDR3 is CASSPASGGSEPQHF. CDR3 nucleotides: TGTGCCAGCAGTCCGGCCTCAGGGGGCAGCGAGCCCCAGCATTTT.

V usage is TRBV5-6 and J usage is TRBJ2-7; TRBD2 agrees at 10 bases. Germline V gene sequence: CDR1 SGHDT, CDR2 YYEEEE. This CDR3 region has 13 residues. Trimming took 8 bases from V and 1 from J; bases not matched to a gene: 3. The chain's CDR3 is CASTSGDSYEQYF. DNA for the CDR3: TGTGCCAGTACTAGCGGGGATTCCTACGAGCAGTACTTC.

This CDR3 reads CASSDAGQPSGSPLHF. The CDR3 DNA reads TGTGCCAGCAGTGATGCGGGACAGCCGTCAGGTTCACCCCTCCACTTT. The chain is built from TRBV6-1 and TRBJ1-6; TRBD1 agrees at 7 bases. The CDR3 runs 16 residues. Trimming took 3 bases from V and 9 from J; bases not matched to a gene: 11. Germline lookup yields CDR1 MNHNS and CDR2 SASEGT.

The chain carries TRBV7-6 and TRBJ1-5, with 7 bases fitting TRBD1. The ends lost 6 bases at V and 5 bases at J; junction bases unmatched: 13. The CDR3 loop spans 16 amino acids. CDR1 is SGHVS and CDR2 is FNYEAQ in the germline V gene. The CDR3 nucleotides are TGTGCCAGCAGTGCCGAGGGGACAGATTACGATCAGCCCCAGCATTTT. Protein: CASSAEGTDYDQPQHF.

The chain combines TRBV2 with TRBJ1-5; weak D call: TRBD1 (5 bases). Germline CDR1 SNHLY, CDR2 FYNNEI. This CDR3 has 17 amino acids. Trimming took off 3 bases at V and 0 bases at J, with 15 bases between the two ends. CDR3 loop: CASSEKGPSHSNQPQHF. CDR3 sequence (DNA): TGTGCCAGCAGTGAGAAGGGGCCATCCCATAGCAATCAGCCCCAGCATTTT. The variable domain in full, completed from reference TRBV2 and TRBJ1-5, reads EPEVTQTPSHQVTQMGQEVILRCVPISNHLYFYWYRQILGQKVEFLVSFYNNEISEKSEIFDDQFSVERPDGSNFTLKIRSTKLEDSAMYFCASSEKGPSHSNQPQHFGDGTRLSIL.

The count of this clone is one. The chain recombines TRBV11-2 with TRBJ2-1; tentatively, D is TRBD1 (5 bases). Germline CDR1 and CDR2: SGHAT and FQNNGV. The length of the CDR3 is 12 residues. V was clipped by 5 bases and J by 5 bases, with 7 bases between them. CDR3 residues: CASSLDNNEQFF. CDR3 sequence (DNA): TGTGCCAGCAGCCTGGACAACAATGAGCAGTTCTTC.

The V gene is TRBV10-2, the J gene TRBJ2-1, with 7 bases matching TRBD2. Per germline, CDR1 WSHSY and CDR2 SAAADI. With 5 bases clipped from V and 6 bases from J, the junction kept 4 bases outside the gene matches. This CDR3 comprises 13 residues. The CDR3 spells CASSLTSPNEQFF. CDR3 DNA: TGCGCCAGCAGTTTGACTAGCCCCAATGAGCAGTTCTTC.

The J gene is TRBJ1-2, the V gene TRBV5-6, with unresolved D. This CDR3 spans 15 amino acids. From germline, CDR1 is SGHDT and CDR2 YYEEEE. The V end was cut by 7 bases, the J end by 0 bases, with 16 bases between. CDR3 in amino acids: CASALAAAANYGYTF. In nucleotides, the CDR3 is TGTGCCAGCGCCCTGGCGGCAGCGGCTAACTATGGCTACACCTTC.

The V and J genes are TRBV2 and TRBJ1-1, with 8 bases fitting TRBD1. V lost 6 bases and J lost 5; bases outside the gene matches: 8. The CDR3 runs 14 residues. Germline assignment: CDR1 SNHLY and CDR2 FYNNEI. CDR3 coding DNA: TGTGCCAGCAGGACAGGGGAGGGTACAACTGAAGCTTTCTTT. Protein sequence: CASRTGEGTTEAFF.

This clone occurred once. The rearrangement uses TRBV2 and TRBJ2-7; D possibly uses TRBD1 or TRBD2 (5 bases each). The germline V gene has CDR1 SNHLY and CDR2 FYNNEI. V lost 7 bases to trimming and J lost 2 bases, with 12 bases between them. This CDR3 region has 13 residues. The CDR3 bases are TGTGCCAGCAAGGCAGGGACCACCTACGAGCAGTACTTC. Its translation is CASKAGTTYEQYF. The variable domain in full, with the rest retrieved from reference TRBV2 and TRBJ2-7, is EPEVTQTPSHQVTQMGQEVILRCVPISNHLYFYWYRQILGQKVEFLVSFYNNEISEKSEIFDDQFSVERPDGSNFTLKIRSTKLEDSAMYFCASKAGTTYEQYFGPGTRLTVT.

CDR3 sequence (DNA): TGTGCTAGTGGTCAGGGACTAGGGGAGACCCAGTACTTC. This codes for CASGQGLGETQYF. J is TRBJ2-5 and V is TRBV12-5; TRBD2 aligns across 8 bases. The CDR3 covers 13 residues. The trim removed 5 bases at V and 5 bases at J, leaving 4 bases unmatched. In germline, CDR1 is LGHNT, CDR2 FRNRAP.

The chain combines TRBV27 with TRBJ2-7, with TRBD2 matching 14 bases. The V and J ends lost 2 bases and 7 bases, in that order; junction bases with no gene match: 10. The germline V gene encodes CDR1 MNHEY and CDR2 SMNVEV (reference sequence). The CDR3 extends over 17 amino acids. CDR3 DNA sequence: TGTGCCAGCAGTTTAGTGCCGGGACTAGCGGGAGTGATGGAGCAGTACTTC. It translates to CASSLVPGLAGVMEQYF.